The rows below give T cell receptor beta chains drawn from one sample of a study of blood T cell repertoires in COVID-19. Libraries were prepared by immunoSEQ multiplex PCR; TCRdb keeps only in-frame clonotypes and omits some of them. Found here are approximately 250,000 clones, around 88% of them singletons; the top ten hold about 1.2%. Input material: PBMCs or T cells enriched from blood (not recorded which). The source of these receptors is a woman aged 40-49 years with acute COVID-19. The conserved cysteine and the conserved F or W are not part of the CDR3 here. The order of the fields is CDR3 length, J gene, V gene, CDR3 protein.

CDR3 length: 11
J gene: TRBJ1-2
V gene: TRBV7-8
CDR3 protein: ASSLDWDYQLT

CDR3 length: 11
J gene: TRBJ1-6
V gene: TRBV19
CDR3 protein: ASNTGESSPLH

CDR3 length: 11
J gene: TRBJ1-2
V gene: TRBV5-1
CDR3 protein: ASSPTGGYGYT

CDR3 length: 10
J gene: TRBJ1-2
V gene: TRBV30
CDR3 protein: AWSGGNYGYT

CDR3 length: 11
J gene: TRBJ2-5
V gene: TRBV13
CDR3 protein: ASSPTGVETQY

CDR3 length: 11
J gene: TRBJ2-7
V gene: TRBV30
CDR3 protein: AWSATGPYEQY

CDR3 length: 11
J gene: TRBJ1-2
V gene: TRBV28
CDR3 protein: ASSLARIYGYT

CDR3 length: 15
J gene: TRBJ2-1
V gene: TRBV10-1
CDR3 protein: ATSGTSGSPSYNEQF

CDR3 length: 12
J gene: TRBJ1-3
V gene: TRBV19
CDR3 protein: ASRTGRSGNTIY

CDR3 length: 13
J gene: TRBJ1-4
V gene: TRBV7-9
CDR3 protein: ASSPRKEEGEKLF

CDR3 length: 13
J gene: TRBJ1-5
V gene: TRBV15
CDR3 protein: AILYDRTSNQPQH

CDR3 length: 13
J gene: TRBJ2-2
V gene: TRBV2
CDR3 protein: ASSGRFLPPGELF

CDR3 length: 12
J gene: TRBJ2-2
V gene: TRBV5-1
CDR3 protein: ASSGGLATGELF

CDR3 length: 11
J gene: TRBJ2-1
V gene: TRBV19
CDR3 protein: ASSTTTGIEQF